Below are 18 T cell receptor beta chains sequenced from a single sample in a study of cytomegalovirus exposure and HLA in healthy donors. Libraries were prepared by immunoSEQ multiplex PCR; TCRdb keeps only in-frame clonotypes and omits some of them. This table holds hundreds of thousands of clones, roughly 90% found once. Sequenced input: PBMCs. The receptor set was obtained from a woman aged 18-29 years in good health and CMV-seronegative.

The chain employs TRBV5-6 and TRBJ2-5, with D perhaps TRBD1 (6 bases). Germline assignment: CDR1 SGHDT and CDR2 YYEEEE. The CDR3 totals 14 residues. Trimming stripped 3 bases from V and 0 bases from J, with 9 bases between. The CDR3 is CASSSTGYQETQYF. The CDR3 DNA is TGTGCCAGCAGCTCGACAGGCTACCAAGAGACCCAGTACTTC.

The chain employs TRBV29-1 and TRBJ2-1; weak D call: TRBD2 (6 bases). Per the germline V gene, CDR1 is SQVTM and CDR2 is ANQGSEA. Trimming took off 7 bases at V and 5 bases at J, with 12 bases between the two ends. The CDR3 runs 12 residues. The CDR3 DNA reads TGCAGCGGCCGGGACTCTAACAATGAGCAGTTCTTC. Its translation is CSGRDSNNEQFF.

The gene calls are TRBV27 and TRBJ2-3; possibly TRBD1 for D (6 bases). CDR1 and CDR2 from the germline V gene are MNHEY and SMNVEV (reference sequence). CDR3 length: 13 amino acids. V lost 6 bases and J lost 3, with 10 bases in between. Here the CDR3 reads CASSRGGTDTQYF. CDR3 coding DNA: TGTGCCAGCAGCCGAGGGGGTACAGATACGCAGTATTTT.

This clone was detected once. Other DNA sequences in this specimen translate into the identical CDR3. The chain couples TRBV5-1 to TRBJ1-4; 7 bases agree with TRBD1. Unmatched junction bases numbered 5, after V lost 2 bases and J lost 7 bases. The V gene's germline CDR1 is SGHRS and CDR2 YFSETQ. The CDR3 has 14 residues. CDR3 nucleotides: TGCGCCAGCAGCTTACAGGGGTTGGGTGAAAAACTGTTTTTT. As protein: CASSLQGLGEKLFF.

The chain employs TRBV10-2 and TRBJ1-5, with 8 bases identical to TRBD1. The V gene end was trimmed by 6 bases and the J gene end by 2 bases; junction bases not matched to a gene: 12. CDR3 length: 17 residues. Germline CDR1 reads WSHSY; CDR2 reads SAAADI. The chain's CDR3 is CASRDRGTGWGNQPQHF. As DNA, the CDR3 is TGCGCCAGCAGGGATCGGGGGACAGGCTGGGGCAATCAGCCCCAGCATTTT.

V usage is TRBV5-4 and J usage is TRBJ2-7; 13 bases match TRBD2. Germline CDR1 reads SGHNT; CDR2 reads YYREEE (reference sequence). This CDR3 has 15 amino acids. Trimming took 4 bases from V and 6 from J; bases not matched to a gene: 7. CDR3 sequence (DNA): TGTGCCAGCAGCGATACCGGGACTAGCGGGATCGAGCAGTACTTC. Translation: CASSDTGTSGIEQYF.

This rearrangement joins TRBV10-3 to TRBJ2-1, with 8 bases that match TRBD2. This CDR3 is 15 amino acids long. Germline values: CDR1 ENHRY, CDR2 SYGVKD. J gave up 4 bases and V 2 bases, and 4 bases lay outside the gene matches. The CDR3 bases are TGTGCCATCAGTGAGGGACTAGCCGATTACAATGAGCAGTTCTTC. Its protein is CAISEGLADYNEQFF.

CDR3 bases: TGTGCCTGGAGTGAGCATCAGGGGTATCAGCCCCAGCATTTT. Translation: CAWSEHQGYQPQHF. V usage is TRBV30 and J usage is TRBJ1-5, with a possible D match to TRBD1 (6 bases). CDR3 length: 14 amino acids. V shed 1 base and J shed 5 bases, with 12 bases lying between them. Germline V gene sequence: CDR1 GTSNPN, CDR2 SVGIG (reference sequence).

This clone showed up just once. The rearrangement links TRBV15 to TRBJ2-4, with 10 bases lining up with TRBD2. CDR3 length equals 17 residues. Germline trimming cut 5 bases from V and 6 bases from J; bases unmatched to any gene: 13. Germline CDR1 and CDR2: LNHNV and YYDKDF (reference sequence). CDR3 in amino acids: CATSPLGASGGVNIQYF. CDR3 DNA: TGTGCCACCAGCCCCCTCGGGGCTAGCGGGGGAGTAAACATTCAGTACTTC.

CDR3 DNA: TGTGCCAGCAGTTACCCCGGACAGGGGGCGGCTGAAGCTTTCTTT. Its translation: CASSYPGQGAAEAFF. The chain has TRBV6-5 and TRBJ1-1; TRBD1 matches 11 bases. Unmatched junction bases numbered 5, after V lost 2 bases and J lost 6 bases. This CDR3 is 15 amino acids long. In germline, CDR1 is MNHEY, CDR2 SVGAGI.

V usage is TRBV7-3 and J usage is TRBJ2-3; TRBD1 might be the D (6 bases). Trimming took 2 bases from V and 2 from J, leaving 11 bases between them. The germline V gene encodes CDR1 SGHTA and CDR2 FQGTGA. The CDR3 consists of 15 residues. The CDR3 DNA reads as TGTGCCAGCAGCTTAGGAACAGGGTACACAGATACGCAGTATTTT. Its translation: CASSLGTGYTDTQYF.

This chain links TRBV2 with TRBJ2-3; TRBD2 might be the D (7 bases). CDR1 SNHLY and CDR2 FYNNEI come from the germline V gene. The CDR3 is 11 amino acids. V shed 11 bases and J shed 10 bases, with 16 bases lying between them. CDR3 sequence reads: CASREGGAQYF. The DNA of the CDR3 is TGTGCCTCCCGAGAAGGGGGGGCGCAGTATTTT. The full variable domain, completed using reference TRBV2 and TRBJ2-3, is EPEVTQTPSHQVTQMGQEVILRCVPISNHLYFYWYRQILGQKVEFLVSFYNNEISEKSEIFDDQFSVERPDGSNFTLKIRSTKLEDSAMYFCASREGGAQYFGPGTRLTVL.

This sequence joins TRBV28 and TRBJ1-5, with 8 bases aligning to TRBD1. The CDR3 spans 15 residues. Germline CDR1 is MDHEN and CDR2 is SYDVKM. The ends lost 6 bases at V and 4 bases at J; junction bases unmatched: 8. The CDR3 loop reads CASRLEDRDNQPQHF. CDR3 nucleotides: TGTGCCAGCAGACTAGAGGACAGGGATAATCAGCCCCAGCATTTT.

The chain has TRBV6-1 and TRBJ1-5, with D possibly TRBD1 on 6 matching bases. There are 14 residues in the CDR3. Per germline, CDR1 MNHNS and CDR2 SASEGT. V was pared by 5 bases and J by 5 bases, with 13 bases between. CDR3 in DNA: TGTGCCAGCAGTCCCGGGACACCTTATCAGCCCCAGCATTTT. The encoded protein is CASSPGTPYQPQHF.

The chain links TRBV28 to TRBJ2-6, with TRBD1 identical over 8 bases. The germline V gene has CDR1 MDHEN and CDR2 SYDVKM. Trimming removed 6 bases from V and 1 base from J; junction bases left unmatched: 14. This CDR3 region has 19 residues. The CDR3 DNA sequence: TGTGCCAGCAGCCATCCCTGGACAGGGTTTTTATCTGGGGCCAACGTCCTGACTTTC. Protein product: CASSHPWTGFLSGANVLTF.

This clone was found once. The gene calls are TRBV6-6 and TRBJ1-1, with 8 positions matching TRBD1. CDR3 length: 13 residues. V shed 6 bases and J 4 bases; nucleotides not matched to a gene: 4. Germline CDR1 MNHNY, CDR2 SVGAGI (reference sequence). The CDR3: CASSRTGGTEAFF. The CDR3 coding sequence is TGTGCCAGCAGCAGAACAGGGGGCACTGAAGCTTTCTTT.

This chain uses TRBV6-6 with TRBJ1-1; D not resolved. The length of the CDR3 is 13 residues. Germline V lookup: CDR1 MNHNY, CDR2 SVGAGI (reference sequence). Deletions cut 2 bases from V and 1 base from J, with 5 bases between. The chain's CDR3 is CASSYTENTEAFF. DNA of the CDR3: TGTGCCAGCAGTTACACAGAGAACACTGAAGCTTTCTTT.

This rearrangement joins TRBV13 to TRBJ1-1; 7 positions agree with TRBD1. This CDR3 comprises 17 residues. J was trimmed by 1 base and V by 0 bases; bases with no gene match: 8. Germline CDR1 reads PRHDT; CDR2 reads FYEKMQ (reference sequence). The CDR3 protein is CASSLGFIGGKNTEAFF. CDR3 bases: TGTGCCAGCAGCTTAGGCTTTATAGGGGGCAAGAACACTGAAGCTTTCTTT.